This T cell receptor beta chain was documented in a study of T cell responses to AZD1222 COVID-19 vaccine. Study-wide findings and caveats: Unmutated regions of variants are reportedly targeted by nearly half of spike-specific TCRs. Distributed over spike, vaccine-associated CD4 TCRs predominated at 160-218 and 743-854. It was only after the peak T cell response that any repertoires were sampled.

Sequencing used immunoSEQ multiplex PCR; TCRdb keeps in-frame clones, though not all of them. Of 85,000 to 95,000 clones listed, around 91% are singletons. Details on this clone: Its specificity is unknown.

The germline V gene has CDR1 SQVTM and CDR2 ANQGSEA. Trimming shortened V by 4 bases and J by 9 bases, and 13 bases separated the two germline ends. This CDR3 region has 11 residues. The receptor was isolated from an adult who received the AZD1222 COVID-19 vaccine. The V and J genes are TRBV29-1 and TRBJ2-7, with D uncertain. Sequencing used peripheral blood, obtained 28 days after the second AZD1222 dose. CDR3 DNA: TGCAGCGTTGCCCAGACTTCGGGGCAGTACTTC. Protein: CSVAQTSGQYF.